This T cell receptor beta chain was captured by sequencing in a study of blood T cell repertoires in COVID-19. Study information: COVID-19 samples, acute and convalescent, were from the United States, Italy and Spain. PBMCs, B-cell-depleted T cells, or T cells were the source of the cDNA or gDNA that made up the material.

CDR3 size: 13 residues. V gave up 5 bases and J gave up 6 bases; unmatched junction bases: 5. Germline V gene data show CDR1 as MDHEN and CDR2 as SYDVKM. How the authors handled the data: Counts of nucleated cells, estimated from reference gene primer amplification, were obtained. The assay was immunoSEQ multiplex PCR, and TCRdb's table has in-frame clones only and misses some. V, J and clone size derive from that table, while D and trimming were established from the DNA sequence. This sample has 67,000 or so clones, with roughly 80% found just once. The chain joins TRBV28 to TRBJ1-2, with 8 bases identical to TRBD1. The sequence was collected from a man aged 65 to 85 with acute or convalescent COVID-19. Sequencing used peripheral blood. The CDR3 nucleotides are TGTGCCAGCAGTCCCCGACAGGGGAATGGCTACACCTTC. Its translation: CASSPRQGNGYTF.